One and the same sample provided the 23 T cell receptor beta chains below, sequenced in a study of cytomegalovirus exposure and HLA in healthy donors. The PCR employed 60 Vbeta primers together with 13 Jbeta primers. Repertoires were generated with immunoSEQ multiplex PCR, while TCRdb's copy carries only in-frame clones and drops some. In the table there are about 200,000 clones, around 83% of which are singletons. Sequenced input: PBMCs. These receptors originate from a girl aged 10-17 years in good health and CMV-seronegative.

This sequence joins TRBV5-1 and TRBJ2-7; D is uncertain. The CDR3 extends over 14 amino acids. Germline V gene data show CDR1 as SGHRS and CDR2 as YFSETQ. V was cut by 0 bases and J by 2 bases, with 9 bases left in between. The CDR3 reads CASSLEADTYEQYF. DNA of the CDR3: TGCGCCAGCAGCTTGGAGGCGGATACCTACGAGCAGTACTTC.

The rearrangement uses TRBV28 and TRBJ2-2; 10 nucleotides line up with TRBD2. The germline V gene encodes CDR1 MDHEN and CDR2 SYDVKM. The CDR3 loop spans 19 amino acids. J was trimmed by 0 bases and V by 6 bases; bases with no gene match: 13. The CDR3 nucleotides read TGTGCCAGCAGAACGCTAGCGGGAGTAAGGTCTGCGAACACCGGGGAGCTGTTTTTT. Translating it yields CASRTLAGVRSANTGELFF.

The chain is built from TRBV7-3 and TRBJ2-2; tentative D call: TRBD2 (5 bases). The CDR3 is 15 residues long. Per germline, CDR1 SGHTA and CDR2 FQGTGA. Trimming removed 3 bases from V and 0 bases from J, with 8 bases in between. CDR3 DNA sequence: TGTGCCAGCAGCTTCGGACTCGCGAACACCGGGGAGCTGTTTTTT. This gives the protein CASSFGLANTGELFF.

This chain links TRBV6-5 with TRBJ2-7, with a weak D call TRBD1 (7 bases). Trimming left V 6 bases short and J 6 bases short, with 18 bases between. Germline V lookup: CDR1 MNHEY, CDR2 SVGAGI. CDR3 size: 14 residues. The CDR3 DNA reads TGTGCCAGCAGGGCAGGGGGGCCCCTCACCGAGCAGTACTTC. Encoded protein: CASRAGGPLTEQYF.

The chain links TRBV7-2 to TRBJ2-7, with D perhaps matching TRBD1 (7 bases). The V and J ends lost 0 bases and 2 bases respectively, with 11 bases between them. The CDR3 has 15 residues. The germline V gene has CDR1 SGHTA and CDR2 FQGNSA. This CDR3 reads CASSLARGQTYEQYF. The DNA for the CDR3 is TGTGCCAGCAGCTTAGCGCGGGGACAGACCTACGAGCAGTACTTC.

This sequence joins TRBV10-3 and TRBJ1-5; a weak D match, TRBD1 (6 bases). The V end was cut by 2 bases, the J end by 2 bases, with 13 bases between. Germline CDR1 ENHRY, CDR2 SYGVKD. The CDR3 extends over 16 amino acids. This chain's CDR3 is CAISETLQGRNQPQHF. The CDR3 nucleotides read TGTGCCATCAGTGAGACACTACAGGGCCGCAATCAGCCCCAGCATTTT.

V is TRBV7-9 and J is TRBJ1-1; 8 bases are shared with TRBD1. Trimming took 6 bases from V and 1 from J; bases not matched to a gene: 10. The CDR3 extends over 16 amino acids. Germline CDR1 and CDR2: SEHNR and FQNEAQ (reference sequence). Here the CDR3 DNA reads TGTGCCAGCAGAAATACCCAGGGGGCCGGGAACACTGAAGCTTTCTTT. Encoded protein: CASRNTQGAGNTEAFF.

This chain connects TRBV30 to TRBJ2-3; weak D call: TRBD1 (7 bases). The CDR3 spans 17 residues. Trimming removed 1 base at V and 8 bases at J, with 25 bases between. CDR1 and CDR2 from the germline V gene are GTSNPN and SVGIG (reference sequence). The CDR3 here is CAWSGVKRTGGPSTQYF. The CDR3 DNA is TGTGCCTGGAGTGGGGTAAAACGGACAGGAGGGCCGAGTACGCAGTATTTT.

The genes are TRBV7-6 and TRBJ2-2; unclear D gene. From germline, CDR1 is SGHVS and CDR2 FNYEAQ. The V end was cut by 5 bases, the J end by 7 bases, with 14 bases between. CDR3 length: 14 residues. This CDR3 is CASSLLQVGGELFF. Here the CDR3 DNA reads TGTGCCAGCAGCCTCCTCCAAGTCGGCGGGGAGCTGTTTTTT. Combining the CDR3 with reference TRBV7-6 and TRBJ2-2 gives the whole variable domain GAGVSQSPRYKVTKRGQDVALRCDPISGHVSLYWYRQALGQGPEFLTYFNYEAQQDKSGLPNDRFSAERPEGSISTLTIQRTEQRDSAMYRCASSLLQVGGELFFGEGSRLTVL.

The genes are TRBV2 and TRBJ2-1; 12 bases match TRBD2. The J segment lost 7 bases and the V segment lost 6 bases, leaving 4 bases of the junction unmatched. The CDR3 sequence is 14 residues long. Looked up from germline, CDR1 is SNHLY and CDR2 is FYNNEI. The CDR3 sequence is CASSLTSGRNEQFF. In DNA, the CDR3 is TGTGCCAGCAGCCTTACTAGCGGGAGGAATGAGCAGTTCTTC.

CDR3 sequence reads: CASSMGATSGVSTDTQYF. CDR3 coding DNA: TGTGCCAGTAGTATGGGGGCGACTAGCGGGGTTAGCACAGATACGCAGTATTTT. This rearrangement joins TRBV19 to TRBJ2-3; TRBD2 matches 11 bases. Germline-derived CDR1 and CDR2 are LNHDA and SQIVND (reference sequence). The J segment lost 0 bases and the V segment lost 3 bases, leaving 8 bases of the junction unmatched. The CDR3 extends over 18 amino acids.

The rearrangement uses TRBV28 and TRBJ1-2; 7 nucleotides match TRBD1. CDR1 and CDR2 from the germline V gene are MDHEN and SYDVKM. The CDR3 length is 13 residues. The trim removed 6 bases at V and 2 bases at J, leaving 3 bases unmatched. The CDR3, as DNA: TGTGCCAGCAGGAAGACAGGGAACTATGGCTACACCTTC. Its protein product is CASRKTGNYGYTF.

The rearrangement joins TRBV18 to TRBJ2-5; 7 bases map to TRBD2. CDR3 length: 15 amino acids. Germline V CDR1 and CDR2: KGHSH, LQKENI. The J segment lost 4 bases and the V segment lost 1 base, leaving 6 bases of the junction unmatched. The DNA for the CDR3 is TGTGCCAGCTCACCACGGGCGGGAGTAGGAGAGACCCAGTACTTC. It specifies CASSPRAGVGETQYF.

CDR3 nucleotides: TGTGCCAGCAGCCCCCGGGAACCACTTTATAATTCACCCCTCCACTTT. Its protein product is CASSPREPLYNSPLHF. The chain joins TRBV7-8 to TRBJ1-6; D is unclear. CDR1 is SGHVS, CDR2 FQNEAQ, per germline. V was shortened by 5 bases and J by 4 bases, with 15 bases between the two germline ends. The CDR3 extends over 16 amino acids.

This chain links TRBV18 with TRBJ1-1; D is uncertain. V shed 3 bases and J shed 1 base, with 6 bases lying between them. The CDR3 is made up of 13 amino acids. The V gene's germline CDR1 is KGHSH and CDR2 LQKENI. The CDR3 region is CASSPPGNTEAFF. Written as DNA, the CDR3 is TGTGCCAGCTCACCCCCAGGGAACACTGAAGCTTTCTTT.

This chain uses TRBV9 with TRBJ2-3, with TRBD1 matching over 8 bases. The CDR3 is made up of 13 amino acids. After removal of 9 bases from V and 2 bases from J, the junction contained 5 bases not matched to a gene. Germline V CDR1 and CDR2: SGDLS, YYNGEE. The CDR3 region has the DNA TGTGCCACCGGACAGGGTTTCACAGATACGCAGTATTTT. Translating it yields CATGQGFTDTQYF.

This rearrangement joins TRBV7-2 to TRBJ1-6; possible D gene TRBD1, 5 bases. Trimming pared 3 bases from V and 9 bases from J, leaving 18 bases between. The CDR3 spans 16 residues. Germline assignment: CDR1 SGHTA and CDR2 FQGNSA. The CDR3 reads CASSFVGGPGGSPLHF. CDR3 nucleotides: TGTGCCAGCAGCTTCGTCGGCGGCCCCGGGGGTTCACCCCTCCACTTT. Full variable domain (outside the CDR3, taken from reference TRBV7-2 and TRBJ1-6): GAGVSQSPSNKVTEKGKDVELRCDPISGHTALYWYRQSLGQGLEFLIYFQGNSAPDKSGLPSDRFSAERTGGSVSTLTIQRTQQEDSAVYLCASSFVGGPGGSPLHFGNGTRLTVT.

The chain couples TRBV5-6 to TRBJ2-3; 7 bases are a match to TRBD1. The junction had 6 bases not matched to a gene; V was cut back by 3 bases and J by 2 bases. The germline V gene has CDR1 SGHDT and CDR2 YYEEEE. This CDR3 has 15 residues. The CDR3 reads CASSYPGTVTDTQYF. DNA of the CDR3: TGTGCCAGCAGCTACCCGGGGACAGTCACAGATACGCAGTATTTT.

The rearrangement uses TRBV7-9 and TRBJ1-2, with 7 bases aligning to TRBD1. The V segment lost 0 bases and the J segment 8 bases; nucleotides outside the gene matches: 9. Germline CDR1 and CDR2: SEHNR and FQNEAQ (reference sequence). The CDR3 is 15 residues long. The CDR3 region has the DNA TGTGCCAGCAGCTTAGCGGGCAGGGGGTCGCGCGGCTACACCTTC. Protein sequence: CASSLAGRGSRGYTF.

This clone was observed a handful of times. J is TRBJ2-7 and V is TRBV28; 8 bases are a match to TRBD2. Germline lookup yields CDR1 MDHEN and CDR2 SYDVKM. J was trimmed by 0 bases and V by 6 bases; bases with no gene match: 10. The CDR3 contains 16 residues. CDR3 amino acids: CASSIISGASSYEQYF. The CDR3 nucleotides read TGTGCCAGCAGCATAATTAGCGGGGCCAGCTCCTACGAGCAGTACTTC.

The chain has TRBV29-1 and TRBJ2-1; 9 bases are a match to TRBD2. J gave up 4 bases and V 1 base, and 8 bases lay outside the gene matches. CDR1 is SQVTM, CDR2 ANQGSEA, per germline. This CDR3 spans 16 amino acids. This CDR3 reads CSVEGWAGGPYNEQFF. CDR3 nucleotides: TGCAGCGTTGAAGGTTGGGCGGGAGGGCCGTACAATGAGCAGTTCTTC.

The CDR3 region has the DNA TGTGCCAGCAGACAGGGACAGGGGGAAGGTGAGCAGTACTTC. It encodes CASRQGQGEGEQYF. The V gene is TRBV6-5, the J gene TRBJ2-7; 11 bases match TRBD1. The germline V gene encodes CDR1 MNHEY and CDR2 SVGAGI. After removal of 6 bases from V and 7 bases from J, the junction contained 8 bases not matched to a gene. This CDR3 comprises 14 residues.

V gene TRBV29-1 combines with J gene TRBJ2-6, with 10 nucleotides matching TRBD1. Losses at the gene ends were 5 bases for V and 0 bases for J; bases not matched to a gene: 4. The germline CDR1 and CDR2 sequences are SQVTM and ANQGSEA. The CDR3 contains 16 residues. Here the CDR3 DNA reads TGCAGCGTTTCCGGGACAGGGGTCTCTGGGGCCAACGTCCTGACTTTC. Residues: CSVSGTGVSGANVLTF.